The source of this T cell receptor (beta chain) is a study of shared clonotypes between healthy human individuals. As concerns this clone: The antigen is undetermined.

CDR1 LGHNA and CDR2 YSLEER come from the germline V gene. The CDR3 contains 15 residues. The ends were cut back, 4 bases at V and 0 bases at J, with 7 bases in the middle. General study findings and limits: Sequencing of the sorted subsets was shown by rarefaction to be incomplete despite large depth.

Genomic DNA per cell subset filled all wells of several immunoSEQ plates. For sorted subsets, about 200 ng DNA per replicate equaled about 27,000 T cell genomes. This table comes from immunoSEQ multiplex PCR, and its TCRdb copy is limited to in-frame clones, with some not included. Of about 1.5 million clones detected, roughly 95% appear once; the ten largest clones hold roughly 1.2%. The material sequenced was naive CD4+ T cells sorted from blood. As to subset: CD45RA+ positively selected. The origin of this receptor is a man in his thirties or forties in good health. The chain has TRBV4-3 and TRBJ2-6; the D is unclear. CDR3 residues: CASSLKVSGANVLTF. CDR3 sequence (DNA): TGCGCCAGCAGCCTTAAGGTCTCTGGGGCCAACGTCCTGACTTTC.